These 30 T cell receptor beta chains share one sample of origin, sequenced in a study of T cells in localized non-small cell lung cancer. This table comes from immunoSEQ multiplex PCR, and its TCRdb copy is limited to in-frame clones, with some not included. The sample holds over 20,000 clones, about 88% seen once. The specimen was peripheral blood, collected before any cancer treatment. These receptors were collected from a female donor over 55 with stage I lung adenocarcinoma.

The rearrangement uses TRBV14 and TRBJ2-1, with TRBD2 matching 12 bases. CDR1 and CDR2 (germline): SGHDN, FVKESK. The length of the CDR3 is 15 residues. J lost 7 bases, V lost 6 bases, and 7 bases had no gene match. In nucleotides, the CDR3 is TGTGCCAGCAGTCGACTAGCGGGGGTGTGGAATGAGCAGTTCTTC. Its translation is CASSRLAGVWNEQFF. The full variable domain, with the rest looked up from reference TRBV14 and TRBJ2-1, is EAGVTQFPSHSVIEKGQTVTLRCDPISGHDNLYWYRRVMGKEIKFLLHFVKESKQDESGMPNNRFLAERTGGTYSTLKVQPAELEDSGVYFCASSRLAGVWNEQFFGPGTRLTVL.

The chain has TRBV11-2 and TRBJ2-1, with D perhaps TRBD1 (5 bases). CDR1 and CDR2 (germline): SGHAT, FQNNGV. V gave up 2 bases and J gave up 7 bases, with 9 bases separating them. The CDR3 loop spans 13 amino acids. Written as DNA, the CDR3 is TGTGCCAGCAGCTTACGCCAGGGAAATGAGCAGTTCTTC. It codes for CASSLRQGNEQFF.

The chain joins TRBV7-8 to TRBJ1-2; D is uncertain. This CDR3 has 13 amino acids. Germline V gives CDR1 SGHVS, CDR2 FQNEAQ. V shed 5 bases and J shed 8 bases, with 15 bases lying between them. The CDR3 region is CASSLQRARGYTF. In DNA, the CDR3 is TGTGCCAGCAGCCTACAAAGGGCGCGCGGCTACACCTTC.

The chain's CDR3 is CASSFTRDNYGEQYF. CDR3 bases: TGTGCCAGCAGTTTCACCAGGGACAACTACGGGGAGCAGTACTTC. The chain is built from TRBV6-5 and TRBJ2-7, with a tentative D call TRBD1 (6 bases). Per the germline V gene, CDR1 is MNHEY and CDR2 is SVGAGI. Trimming stripped 4 bases from V and 7 bases from J, with 20 bases between. The CDR3 contains 15 residues.

This clone was picked up a small number of times. The genes are TRBV4-1 and TRBJ2-1; 9 positions agree with TRBD1. CDR3 length equals 17 residues. CDR1 MGHRA and CDR2 YSYEKL come from the germline V gene. V lost 4 bases and J lost 4; bases outside the gene matches: 11. The CDR3 DNA follows: TGCGCCAGCAGCCGAGAACAGGGGGCCCTTGGGTACAATGAGCAGTTCTTC. Its translation: CASSREQGALGYNEQFF.

The rearrangement uses TRBV19 and TRBJ2-5, with D maybe TRBD1 (6 bases). Trimming removed 4 bases at V and 2 bases at J, with 14 bases between. The CDR3 is made up of 15 amino acids. CDR1 and CDR2 (germline): LNHDA, SQIVND (reference sequence). The CDR3: CASSNQGLGQETQYF. The CDR3 DNA is TGTGCCAGTAGTAATCAGGGGTTAGGGCAAGAGACCCAGTACTTC.

This chain links TRBV6-6 with TRBJ2-7; TRBD1 agrees at 9 bases. The V gene end was trimmed by 6 bases and the J gene end by 0 bases; junction bases not matched to a gene: 9. This CDR3 contains 16 residues. Germline V gives CDR1 MNHNY, CDR2 SVGAGI (reference sequence). The CDR3 here is CASRLPGQGNSYEQYF. CDR3 bases: TGTGCCAGCAGGCTCCCGGGACAGGGTAACTCCTACGAGCAGTACTTC.

This clone was observed a handful of times. In the same sample, other DNA sequences code for this CDR3. The chain couples TRBV11-2 to TRBJ1-2; perhaps TRBD1 as D (6 bases). The germline V and J ends were trimmed by 5 bases and 4 bases, with 11 bases remaining between them. The CDR3 sequence is 13 residues long. From germline, CDR1 is SGHAT and CDR2 FQNNGV. CDR3 nucleotide sequence: TGTGCCAGCAGCCAAGGGGGGAGCTATGGCTACACCTTC. Translated, it gives CASSQGGSYGYTF.

The chain couples TRBV9 to TRBJ1-3; TRBD1 is a possible D gene (5 bases). Germline CDR1 is SGDLS and CDR2 is YYNGEE. This CDR3 contains 16 residues. With 0 bases removed from V and 0 bases from J, the gap between germline ends came to 10 bases. The CDR3 DNA follows: TGTGCCAGCAGCGTAGAACAGGCATACTCTGGAAACACCATATATTTT. Its translation: CASSVEQAYSGNTIYF.

The chain joins TRBV7-9 to TRBJ2-6; TRBD1 aligns across 7 bases. The CDR3 is made up of 18 amino acids. The V gene end was trimmed by 7 bases and the J gene end by 0 bases; junction bases not matched to a gene: 12. From germline, CDR1 is SEHNR and CDR2 FQNEAQ (reference sequence). The CDR3 loop reads CASTDRAQGFSGANVLTF. CDR3 nucleotides: TGTGCCAGCACCGACAGGGCTCAGGGATTCTCTGGGGCCAACGTCCTGACTTTC.

The chain uses TRBV19 and TRBJ1-5; 9 nucleotides agree with TRBD1. Per germline, CDR1 LNHDA and CDR2 SQIVND (reference sequence). The CDR3 is 15 amino acids. V shed 5 bases and J 3 bases; nucleotides not matched to a gene: 5. The CDR3 nucleotides are TGTGCCAGTAGTCTCCGGACAGGGGCCAATCAGCCCCAGCATTTT. It yields the protein CASSLRTGANQPQHF.

V gene TRBV30 combines with J gene TRBJ1-2; 7 bases map to TRBD1. The trim removed 5 bases at V and 6 bases at J, leaving 9 bases unmatched. In germline, CDR1 is GTSNPN, CDR2 SVGIG (reference sequence). This CDR3 spans 13 amino acids. This CDR3 is CAWSARGQHGYTF. CDR3 bases: TGTGCCTGGTCTGCGAGGGGGCAACATGGCTACACCTTC.

The V gene is TRBV4-1, the J gene TRBJ1-5; D gene ambiguous. Germline lookup yields CDR1 MGHRA and CDR2 YSYEKL. With 0 bases removed from V and 5 bases from J, the gap between germline ends came to 5 bases. There are 13 residues in the CDR3. This chain's CDR3 is CASSQDGDQPQHF. CDR3 DNA sequence: TGCGCCAGCAGCCAAGATGGCGATCAGCCCCAGCATTTT.

The CDR3 region has the DNA TGTGCCAGCAGCGTACAGGGGTGGAATGGCTACACCTTC. This sequence encodes CASSVQGWNGYTF. This sequence joins TRBV7-9 and TRBJ1-2; TRBD1 matches 7 bases. The CDR3 totals 13 residues. Losses at the gene ends were 5 bases for V and 6 bases for J; bases not matched to a gene: 6. Germline V gives CDR1 SEHNR, CDR2 FQNEAQ (reference sequence).

This chain links TRBV9 with TRBJ2-1; the D gene is possibly TRBD2 (6 bases). CDR1 is SGDLS and CDR2 is YYNGEE in the germline V gene. Trimming removed 2 bases at V and 1 base at J, with 16 bases between. The CDR3 runs to 17 residues. The CDR3: CASSVLTHSGSYNEQFF. CDR3 coding DNA: TGTGCCAGCAGCGTTCTGACTCATAGCGGATCCTACAATGAGCAGTTCTTC.

The chain carries TRBV14 and TRBJ1-3, with 8 bases lining up with TRBD1. Per germline, CDR1 SGHDN and CDR2 FVKESK. The CDR3 consists of 14 residues. The ends lost 3 bases at V and 2 bases at J; junction bases unmatched: 0. The CDR3 region is CASSQGQAGNTIYF. DNA of the CDR3: TGTGCCAGCAGCCAGGGACAGGCTGGAAACACCATATATTTT.

The table lists this clone with a count of one. V is TRBV28 and J is TRBJ1-6; TRBD1 is a possible D gene (5 bases). Trimming took off 7 bases at V and 4 bases at J, with 20 bases between the two ends. The germline gives CDR1 MDHEN, CDR2 SYDVKM. This CDR3 has 17 amino acids. CDR3: CASTPRPRGGYNSPLHF. CDR3 in DNA: TGTGCCAGCACCCCACGGCCCCGGGGGGGGTATAATTCACCCCTCCACTTT.

J is TRBJ2-1 and V is TRBV18; D is unclear. The CDR3 runs to 17 residues. Germline V gene lookup returns CDR1 KGHSH and CDR2 LQKENI. V gave up 2 bases and J gave up 0 bases, with 14 bases separating them. CDR3 in DNA: TGTGCCAGCTCACCATCTCTTGCGCCTAACTCCTACAATGAGCAGTTCTTC. This sequence encodes CASSPSLAPNSYNEQFF.

There are a few counts of this clone. This CDR3 is also generated by other DNA sequences in the sample. CDR3 region: CASSLGHQSNQPQHF. In nucleotides, the CDR3 is TGTGCCAGCAGCTTGGGGCATCAGAGCAATCAGCCCCAGCATTTT. V and J are TRBV5-4 and TRBJ1-5; the D is unclear. The CDR3 is 15 amino acids. Germline V gives CDR1 SGHNT, CDR2 YYREEE (reference sequence). Trimming shortened V by 0 bases and J by 1 base, and 8 bases separated the two germline ends.

The V call is TRBV25-1, the J call TRBJ2-3, with TRBD1 as a possible D gene (6 bases). CDR3 length: 17 amino acids. The germline V gene encodes CDR1 MGHDK and CDR2 SYGVNS. V lost 1 base and J lost 2, with 16 bases in between. CDR3 DNA sequence: TGTGCCAGCAGTGAATGGGGCAGGGGACGTGACACAGATACGCAGTATTTT. Protein sequence: CASSEWGRGRDTDTQYF.

This chain joins TRBV30 and TRBJ2-2; possibly TRBD2 for D (7 bases). V was pared by 8 bases and J by 5 bases, with 24 bases between. The CDR3 totals 16 residues. Germline CDR1 GTSNPN, CDR2 SVGIG (reference sequence). CDR3 amino acids: CARSLGGASVTGELFF. CDR3 DNA sequence: TGTGCCCGGTCCTTGGGGGGGGCTAGCGTAACCGGGGAGCTGTTTTTT.

DNA of the CDR3: TGTGCCAGTAGTATCGCGCAGGGGGCAGGACAGCCCCAGCATTTT. Its protein is CASSIAQGAGQPQHF. The rearrangement joins TRBV19 to TRBJ1-5, with TRBD1 matching over 8 bases. This CDR3 is built from 15 residues. V shed 3 bases, J shed 7 bases, and the junction held 8 bases outside the gene matches. In germline, CDR1 is LNHDA, CDR2 SQIVND (reference sequence).

CDR3 protein: CASSHFSGGAQLPTYEQYF. In DNA, the CDR3 is TGTGCCAGCAGCCACTTCAGCGGGGGGGCCCAACTTCCCACCTACGAGCAGTACTTC. The chain carries TRBV21-1 and TRBJ2-7; TRBD2 is the table's D call, not checked against the DNA. TRBV21-1 is a listed pseudogene. The CDR3 covers 19 residues.

This rearrangement joins TRBV28 to TRBJ1-2; TRBD1 matches at 8 bases. Germline lookup yields CDR1 MDHEN and CDR2 SYDVKM. V shed 6 bases, J shed 8 bases, and the junction held 11 bases outside the gene matches. The CDR3 is 14 residues long. CDR3 residues: CASRNPGGARGYTF. The CDR3 bases are TGTGCCAGCAGGAACCCAGGGGGCGCTCGGGGCTACACCTTC.

The chain employs TRBV29-1 and TRBJ1-1; 9 bases are a match to TRBD1. Trimming took 6 bases from V and 0 from J; bases not matched to a gene: 2. Germline CDR1 SQVTM, CDR2 ANQGSEA. The CDR3 is 13 residues long. This CDR3 reads CSVGQGLNTEAFF. DNA for the CDR3: TGCAGCGTGGGACAGGGACTGAACACTGAAGCTTTCTTT.

The chain links TRBV5-1 to TRBJ1-1; 8 bases match TRBD1. J was trimmed by 1 base and V by 1 base; bases with no gene match: 12. The CDR3 loop spans 18 amino acids. CDR1 is SGHRS, CDR2 YFSETQ, per germline. CDR3: CASSLLLTGGGTNTEAFF. CDR3 sequence (DNA): TGCGCCAGCAGCTTGCTACTTACAGGGGGAGGAACGAACACTGAAGCTTTCTTT.

This rearrangement joins TRBV30 to TRBJ2-1; D might be TRBD1 or TRBD2, each matching 6 bases. V was cut by 3 bases and J by 8 bases, with 11 bases left in between. The germline V gene encodes CDR1 GTSNPN and CDR2 SVGIG (reference sequence). The CDR3 is made up of 12 amino acids. The CDR3 region has the DNA TGTGCCTGGAGGTTGGGGGGCGATGAGCAGTTCTTC. As protein: CAWRLGGDEQFF.

The chain joins TRBV6-6 to TRBJ1-1; D not certain. Trimming took off 3 bases at V and 0 bases at J, with 14 bases between the two ends. This CDR3 region has 16 residues. Germline loops: CDR1 MNHNY, CDR2 SVGAGI (reference sequence). The DNA for the CDR3 is TGTGCCAGCAGTTATGGCCCCACAAGGATGAACACTGAAGCTTTCTTT. This gives the protein CASSYGPTRMNTEAFF.

V gene TRBV5-1 combines with J gene TRBJ2-7; 7 nucleotides line up with TRBD2. The CDR3 extends over 15 amino acids. J lost 5 bases, V lost 7 bases, and 15 bases had no gene match. CDR1 and CDR2 (germline): SGHRS, YFSETQ. The CDR3 DNA follows: TGCGCCAGCTCCCGTACGGGAGGCCGAAGGGACGAGCAGTACTTC. This sequence encodes CASSRTGGRRDEQYF.

The gene calls are TRBV29-1 and TRBJ2-1; 15 bases are shared with TRBD2. V shed 6 bases, J shed 7 bases, and the junction held 7 bases outside the gene matches. CDR1 SQVTM and CDR2 ANQGSEA come from the germline V gene. This CDR3 region has 15 residues. The CDR3 DNA sequence: TGCAGCGTCCGCAGGACTAGCGGGAGGGGGAATGAGCAGTTCTTC. Its protein is CSVRRTSGRGNEQFF.